This TCR beta chain is drawn from a study of blood T cell repertoires in COVID-19. CDR3 length: 16 amino acids. From germline, CDR1 is SEHNR and CDR2 FQNEAQ (reference sequence). The germline V and J ends were trimmed by 8 bases and 0 bases, with 17 bases remaining between them. Original processing methods: Amplifying reference gene primers gave estimates of nucleated cell counts. Clones were sequenced by immunoSEQ multiplex PCR, and TCRdb holds only the in-frame ones, with some missing. The D gene and trimming were derived from the DNA, and the V and J assignments and clone size from that table. The profile shows 150,000 to 190,000 clones, roughly 80% of them singletons. This clone turned up a few times.

Sequencing input: PBMCs or T cells enriched from blood (not recorded which). The receptor was isolated from a man between 50 and 59 years old who had recovered from COVID-19. This chain connects TRBV7-9 to TRBJ2-1, with a possible D match to TRBD1 (6 bases). The CDR3 loop reads CASRIAGAGSYNEQFF. The CDR3 DNA reads as TGTGCCAGCCGAATTGCAGGGGCTGGCTCCTACAATGAGCAGTTCTTC.